These 23 T cell receptor beta chains share one sample of origin, sequenced in a study of blood T cell repertoires in COVID-19. Sequencing used immunoSEQ multiplex PCR; TCRdb keeps in-frame clones, though not all of them. Of roughly 290,000 clones in the sample, around four fifths were seen once. The source material was peripheral blood. The receptors derive from a woman aged 50 to 60 with active or convalescent COVID-19.

This clone has just one count. V is TRBV14 and J is TRBJ2-7; D possibly corresponds to TRBD1 (5 bases). The germline CDR1 and CDR2 sequences are SGHDN and FVKESK. This CDR3 has 16 residues. Between the trimmed V and J ends, which lost 1 base and 2 bases, there was a span of 15 bases. The DNA of the CDR3 is TGTGCCAGCAGCCAAGCATCCTTTTACAGGACCTACGAGCAGTACTTC. This encodes CASSQASFYRTYEQYF. The entire variable domain, with the rest obtained from reference TRBV14 and TRBJ2-7, is as follows: EAGVTQFPSHSVIEKGQTVTLRCDPISGHDNLYWYRRVMGKEIKFLLHFVKESKQDESGMPNNRFLAERTGGTYSTLKVQPAELEDSGVYFCASSQASFYRTYEQYFGPGTRLTVT.

The chain is built from TRBV6-5 and TRBJ2-1; weak D call: TRBD2 (6 bases). Looked up from germline, CDR1 is MNHEY and CDR2 is SVGAGI. The CDR3 sequence is 15 residues long. V lost 6 bases to trimming and J lost 2 bases, with 14 bases between them. The CDR3 spells CASRISGETYNEQFF. For the CDR3, the DNA is TGTGCCAGCAGGATTTCGGGGGAGACCTACAATGAGCAGTTCTTC.

The rearrangement joins TRBV19 to TRBJ1-2, with 11 nucleotides matching TRBD1. CDR1 is LNHDA and CDR2 is SQIVND in the germline V gene (reference sequence). V lost 4 bases, J lost 4 bases, and 14 bases stayed unmatched. The CDR3 consists of 18 residues. CDR3 sequence (DNA): TGTGCCAGTAGTACCCCCGGGACAGGGGGGACCTCGGGCTATGGCTACACCTTC. Protein sequence: CASSTPGTGGTSGYGYTF. The full variable domain, completed using reference TRBV19 and TRBJ1-2, is DGGITQSPKYLFRKEGQNVTLSCEQNLNHDAMYWYRQDPGQGLRLIYYSQIVNDFQKGDIAEGYSVSREKKESFPLTVTSAQKNPTAFYLCASSTPGTGGTSGYGYTFGSGTRLTVV.

The chain is built from TRBV18 and TRBJ2-1; 7 bases are a match to TRBD2. CDR1 and CDR2 (germline): KGHSH, LQKENI. The CDR3 contains 15 residues. Unmatched junction bases numbered 4, after V lost 3 bases and J lost 2 bases. The CDR3 reads CASSPITSAYNEQFF. CDR3 nucleotides: TGTGCCAGCTCACCTATAACTAGCGCCTACAATGAGCAGTTCTTC.

The chain combines TRBV19 with TRBJ1-2, with TRBD1 identical over 8 bases. The CDR3 is made up of 14 amino acids. V dropped 5 bases and J dropped 7; count of bases not matched to a gene: 9. Looked up from germline, CDR1 is LNHDA and CDR2 is SQIVND (reference sequence). The CDR3 sequence: CASSLRTGLSGYTF. The CDR3 bases are TGTGCCAGTAGTCTCCGGACAGGGTTAAGTGGCTACACCTTC.

V usage is TRBV19 and J usage is TRBJ1-4; TRBD1 matches 11 bases. This CDR3 comprises 15 residues. Germline lookup yields CDR1 LNHDA and CDR2 SQIVND (reference sequence). V shed 5 bases, J shed 4 bases, and the junction held 3 bases outside the gene matches. The CDR3 nucleotides read TGTGCCAGTAGTGTGGACAGGGGGCGTAATGAAAAACTGTTTTTT. Protein: CASSVDRGRNEKLFF.

V usage is TRBV11-2 and J usage is TRBJ2-7; TRBD2 might be the D (5 bases). The CDR3 spans 13 residues. Germline V gives CDR1 SGHAT, CDR2 FQNNGV. Deletions cut 3 bases from V and 0 bases from J, with 6 bases between. CDR3 sequence: CASSLEDSYEQYF. CDR3 coding DNA: TGTGCCAGCAGCTTGGAGGACTCCTACGAGCAGTACTTC.

This clone came up many times. The chain recombines TRBV11-1 with TRBJ1-1, with TRBD1 matching over 8 bases. The germline V gene encodes CDR1 SGHAT and CDR2 FQDESV (reference sequence). This CDR3 region has 11 residues. The trim removed 5 bases at V and 10 bases at J, leaving 3 bases unmatched. CDR3 loop: CASSTDRAAFF. The CDR3, as DNA: TGTGCCAGCAGCACGGACAGGGCAGCTTTCTTT.

This clone was seen repeatedly, ten times or more. The chain carries TRBV4-1 and TRBJ2-3, with D uncertain. V lost 4 bases and J 0 bases, leaving 8 bases between the germline ends. Germline-derived CDR1 and CDR2 are MGHRA and YSYEKL. This CDR3 spans 14 amino acids. CDR3 nucleotides: TGCGCCAGCAGCCGACTTTCAAGCACAGATACGCAGTATTTT. Translation: CASSRLSSTDTQYF.

The chain employs TRBV7-6 and TRBJ2-7; the D gene is possibly TRBD2 (6 bases). Deletions cut 1 base from V and 3 bases from J, with 13 bases between. Germline V gene sequence: CDR1 SGHVS, CDR2 FNYEAQ. The CDR3 contains 15 residues. The CDR3 loop reads CASSLVSASDYEQYF. The DNA for the CDR3 is TGTGCCAGCAGCTTAGTCTCGGCTAGCGACTACGAGCAGTACTTC. Variable domain in full (rest from reference TRBV7-6 and TRBJ2-7): GAGVSQSPRYKVTKRGQDVALRCDPISGHVSLYWYRQALGQGPEFLTYFNYEAQQDKSGLPNDRFSAERPEGSISTLTIQRTEQRDSAMYRCASSLVSASDYEQYFGPGTRLTVT.

This clone appeared once. The CDR3 region is CASSSGTGFTEAFF. The DNA for the CDR3 is TGTGCCAGCAGTTCCGGGACAGGGTTTACTGAAGCTTTCTTT. V is TRBV28 and J is TRBJ1-1, with 9 bases fitting TRBD1. The CDR3 has 14 residues. Germline trimming cut 4 bases from V and 5 bases from J; bases unmatched to any gene: 5. Germline CDR1 is MDHEN and CDR2 is SYDVKM.

The J gene is TRBJ2-1, the V gene TRBV5-4; a weak D match, TRBD1 (5 bases). Trimming shortened V by 4 bases and J by 0 bases, and 14 bases separated the two germline ends. Germline-derived CDR1 and CDR2 are SGHNT and YYREEE (reference sequence). The CDR3 loop spans 16 amino acids. In DNA form, the CDR3 reads TGTGCCAGCAGCGCGGAACAGGCGAGCTCCTACAATGAGCAGTTCTTC. Translated: CASSAEQASSYNEQFF.

The chain uses TRBV5-4 and TRBJ2-5; 9 bases are a match to TRBD2. Germline V CDR1 and CDR2: SGHNT, YYREEE (reference sequence). The ends lost 1 base at V and 0 bases at J; junction bases unmatched: 13. The CDR3 runs to 19 residues. The CDR3 sequence is CASSLPVGASGKYQETQYF. For the CDR3, the DNA is TGTGCCAGCAGCTTGCCGGTGGGGGCTAGCGGGAAATACCAAGAGACCCAGTACTTC.

This clone was seen just once. This rearrangement joins TRBV5-1 to TRBJ2-5; TRBD2 agrees at 9 bases. The V gene end was trimmed by 4 bases and the J gene end by 2 bases; junction bases not matched to a gene: 9. CDR3 size: 16 residues. CDR1 is SGHRS and CDR2 is YFSETQ in the germline V gene. CDR3 protein: CASSNWGLALQETQYF. DNA for the CDR3: TGCGCCAGCAGCAACTGGGGACTAGCCTTACAAGAGACCCAGTACTTC.

This clone occurred many times. The rearrangement uses TRBV5-1 and TRBJ1-3; D remains unclear. The CDR3 length is 13 residues. Trimming cost V 1 base and J 4 bases, with 6 bases left between them. Germline loops: CDR1 SGHRS, CDR2 YFSETQ. Here the CDR3 DNA reads TGCGCCAGCAGCTTGAACGGGGGAAACACCATATATTTT. Protein: CASSLNGGNTIYF. Full variable domain (remainder filled in from reference TRBV5-1 and TRBJ1-3): KAGVTQTPRYLIKTRGQQVTLSCSPISGHRSVSWYQQTPGQGLQFLFEYFSETQRNKGNFPGRFSGRQFSNSRSEMNVSTLELGDSALYLCASSLNGGNTIYFGEGSWLTVV.

This chain connects TRBV29-1 to TRBJ1-2, with 7 bases that match TRBD1. Germline loops: CDR1 SQVTM, CDR2 ANQGSEA. J gave up 4 bases and V 3 bases, and 5 bases lay outside the gene matches. This CDR3 is 13 amino acids long. The CDR3, as DNA: TGCAGCGTTGAGTGGCCAGGGGGCTATGGCTACACCTTC. Translating it yields CSVEWPGGYGYTF.

The CDR3 loop is CAISEDPGLAGVTDTQYF. Written as DNA, the CDR3 is TGTGCCATCAGTGAGGACCCGGGACTAGCGGGAGTCACAGATACGCAGTATTTT. The chain combines TRBV10-3 with TRBJ2-3; 14 bases align to TRBD2. CDR3 size: 18 residues. Germline lookup yields CDR1 ENHRY and CDR2 SYGVKD. Trimming removed 2 bases from V and 2 bases from J; junction bases left unmatched: 6.

V gene TRBV7-7 combines with J gene TRBJ1-6; D uncertain. Trimming left V 4 bases short and J 2 bases short, with 12 bases between. CDR1 and CDR2 from the germline V gene are SSHAT and FNYEAQ (reference sequence). The CDR3 has 16 residues. The CDR3 DNA is TGTGCCAGCAGCTCGACACGGCAACCCTATAATTCACCCCTCCACTTT. Translating gives CASSSTRQPYNSPLHF.

The chain uses TRBV28 and TRBJ2-5; TRBD2 agrees at 13 bases. Germline CDR1 MDHEN, CDR2 SYDVKM. The CDR3 length is 16 residues. V shed 2 bases, J shed 4 bases, and the junction held 4 bases outside the gene matches. For the CDR3, the DNA is TGTGCCAGCAGTTTAGGGACTAGCGGGACGGCAGAGACCCAGTACTTC. Encoded protein: CASSLGTSGTAETQYF.

The rearrangement links TRBV7-8 to TRBJ2-2; 7 nucleotides match TRBD1. Per the germline V gene, CDR1 is SGHVS and CDR2 is FQNEAQ. The CDR3 contains 15 residues. V shed 4 bases and J 2 bases; nucleotides not matched to a gene: 4. The CDR3 sequence is CASSSRTGNTGELFF. The CDR3 DNA reads TGTGCCAGCAGCTCCCGGACAGGAAACACCGGGGAGCTGTTTTTT. The entire variable domain, with the rest obtained from reference TRBV7-8 and TRBJ2-2, is as follows: GAGVSQSPRYKVAKRGQDVALRCDPISGHVSLFWYQQALGQGPEFLTYFQNEAQLDKSGLPSDRFFAERPEGSVSTLKIQRTQQEDSAVYLCASSSRTGNTGELFFGEGSRLTVL.

The genes are TRBV20-1 and TRBJ2-7; a possible D gene is TRBD2 (6 bases). Germline V gene lookup returns CDR1 DFQATT and CDR2 SNEGSKA (reference sequence). This CDR3 has 11 amino acids. V lost 7 bases and J 7 bases, leaving 14 bases between the germline ends. The CDR3, as DNA: TGCAGTGTGGCCCGCCGGGGGGAGCAGTACTTC. Translating it yields CSVARRGEQYF.

This clone turned up a few times. V and J are TRBV7-9 and TRBJ2-1; D is perhaps TRBD2 (7 bases). The ends were cut back, 3 bases at V and 10 bases at J, with 22 bases in the middle. CDR3 length: 16 residues. The germline CDR1 and CDR2 sequences are SEHNR and FQNEAQ (reference sequence). This chain's CDR3 is CASSFTGTRRGGEQFF. For the CDR3, the DNA is TGTGCCAGCAGCTTCACCGGGACCCGGAGGGGGGGGGAGCAGTTCTTC.

The chain joins TRBV28 to TRBJ2-1, with 12 bases that match TRBD2. The trim removed 5 bases at V and 0 bases at J, leaving 20 bases unmatched. CDR1 and CDR2 from the germline V gene are MDHEN and SYDVKM. The CDR3 length is 22 residues. The CDR3 region has the DNA TGTGCCAGCAGTACGGTCTTGGGTCTAGCGGGAGGGCCCGCGGTCTCCTACAATGAGCAGTTCTTC. Protein product: CASSTVLGLAGGPAVSYNEQFF. Based on the CDR3 plus reference TRBV28 and TRBJ2-1, the full variable domain is DVKVTQSSRYLVKRTGEKVFLECVQDMDHENMFWYRQDPGLGLRLIYFSYDVKMKEKGDIPEGYSVSREKKERFSLILESASTNQTSMYLCASSTVLGLAGGPAVSYNEQFFGPGTRLTVL.